This TCR beta chain stems from a study of early T cells in non-severe SARS-CoV-2 infection. Each CDR3 protein is one row after TCRdb ran MiXCR on the 5' RACE reads. The profile shows under 85,000 distinct CDR3 sequences, 10% to 15% of them singletons. V lost 0 bases to trimming and J lost 14 bases, with 12 bases between them. From germline, CDR1 is SGHRS and CDR2 YFSETQ. This CDR3 has 12 amino acids. V gene TRBV5-1 combines with J gene TRBJ2-1; D perhaps matches TRBD2 (6 bases). This clonotype was sampled from an adult who was a healthcare worker with PCR-confirmed SARS-CoV-2 infection or an uninfected control (not recorded which). The sequenced sample was whole blood. CDR3 amino acids: CASSLESAGKFF. The CDR3, as DNA: TGCGCCAGCAGCTTGGAATCGGCGGGAAAGTTCTTC. Full variable domain (missing parts from reference TRBV5-1 and TRBJ2-1): KAGVTQTPRYLIKTRGQQVTLSCSPISGHRSVSWYQQTPGQGLQFLFEYFSETQRNKGNFPGRFSGRQFSNSRSEMNVSTLELGDSALYLCASSLESAGKFFGPGTRLTVL.